A single T cell receptor beta chain is shown here with its context. Unsorted PBMC DNA was run through sequencing on ten immunoSEQ deep assay plates. Data came from immunoSEQ multiplex PCR; TCRdb stores just in-frame clones and leaves some out. The table lists about 490,000 clones, around three quarters of them singletons. V lost 6 bases and J 1 base, leaving 9 bases between the germline ends. The CDR3 runs 14 residues. Germline V gene data show CDR1 as SGHTA and CDR2 as FQGTGA. The data were obtained in a study of shared clonotypes between healthy human individuals. This sequence was found in a woman in her 40s in good health. Some clones in this sample may be carry-over from other donors' samples. The V and J genes are TRBV7-3 and TRBJ2-2, with a weak D call TRBD2 (6 bases). The sequenced sample was PBMCs. Written as DNA, the CDR3 is TGTGCCAGCAGGTTCGGGAGGAACACCGGGGAGCTGTTTTTT. It encodes CASRFGRNTGELFF.